The next 14 T cell receptor beta chains were all read from a single sample in a study of cytomegalovirus exposure and HLA in healthy donors. PCR used 60 Vbeta primers and 13 Jbeta primers. Using immunoSEQ multiplex PCR, the repertoire was profiled, and TCRdb retains in-frame clones only, with some absent. The specimen's table records approximately 72,000 clones. Sequencing was carried out using PBMCs. Receptor source: a man between 35 and 55 years old in good health and CMV-seronegative.

The CDR3 DNA is TGTGCCAGCAGCCCCACGGCAGGGATCTACGAGCAGTACTTC. Translated, it gives CASSPTAGIYEQYF. This chain uses TRBV11-2 with TRBJ2-7, with D perhaps matching TRBD1 (5 bases). V lost 5 bases, J lost 3 bases, and 14 bases lay in between. The length of the CDR3 is 14 residues. Germline V gene lookup returns CDR1 SGHAT and CDR2 FQNNGV. Full variable domain (missing parts from reference TRBV11-2 and TRBJ2-7): EAGVAQSPRYKIIEKRQSVAFWCNPISGHATLYWYQQILGQGPKLLIQFQNNGVVDDSQLPKDRFSAERLKGVDSTLKIQPAKLEDSAVYLCASSPTAGIYEQYFGPGTRLTVT.

The CDR3 reads CASSVPGQGSNIQYF. CDR3 sequence (DNA): TGTGCCAGTAGTGTGCCGGGACAGGGTTCAAACATTCAGTACTTC. The rearrangement joins TRBV19 to TRBJ2-4, with 9 bases fitting TRBD1. This CDR3 has 15 amino acids. Unmatched junction bases numbered 8, after V lost 5 bases and J lost 6 bases. The germline V gene encodes CDR1 LNHDA and CDR2 SQIVND (reference sequence). Variable domain in full (rest from reference TRBV19 and TRBJ2-4): DGGITQSPKYLFRKEGQNVTLSCEQNLNHDAMYWYRQDPGQGLRLIYYSQIVNDFQKGDIAEGYSVSREKKESFPLTVTSAQKNPTAFYLCASSVPGQGSNIQYFGAGTRLSVL.

The rearrangement joins TRBV2 to TRBJ2-7; D is possibly TRBD2 (6 bases). This CDR3 spans 14 amino acids. Between the trimmed V and J ends, which lost 3 bases and 3 bases, there was a span of 12 bases. Germline-derived CDR1 and CDR2 are SNHLY and FYNNEI. CDR3 sequence reads: CASSDWSGSYEQYF. CDR3 sequence (DNA): TGTGCCAGCAGTGATTGGTCCGGGAGCTACGAGCAGTACTTC.

V usage is TRBV5-1 and J usage is TRBJ1-5; 9 bases are a match to TRBD1. CDR1 is SGHRS and CDR2 is YFSETQ in the germline V gene. Unmatched junction bases numbered 18, after V lost 5 bases and J lost 6 bases. This CDR3 contains 18 residues. The CDR3, as DNA: TGCGCCAGCAGAGGGGGCCTTCCGGGACAGGGAACGAGTCAGCCCCAGCATTTT. Its translation is CASRGGLPGQGTSQPQHF.

The chain employs TRBV28 and TRBJ2-6, with 7 bases that match TRBD2. The CDR3 has 17 residues. Germline V CDR1 and CDR2: MDHEN, SYDVKM. V was clipped by 4 bases and J by 3 bases; unmatched bases: 9. This chain's CDR3 is CASSSWTGGDGANVLTF. CDR3 sequence (DNA): TGTGCCAGCAGTTCTTGGACTGGGGGGGATGGGGCCAACGTCCTGACTTTC. Filled out from reference TRBV28 and TRBJ2-6, the complete variable domain reads DVKVTQSSRYLVKRTGEKVFLECVQDMDHENMFWYRQDPGLGLRLIYFSYDVKMKEKGDIPEGYSVSREKKERFSLILESASTNQTSMYLCASSSWTGGDGANVLTFGAGSRLTVL.

J is TRBJ2-1 and V is TRBV10-2, with 8 bases aligning to TRBD1. V was clipped by 8 bases and J by 6 bases; unmatched bases: 3. The CDR3 contains 12 residues. CDR1 is WSHSY and CDR2 is SAAADI in the germline V gene. The CDR3 nucleotides are TGCGCCAGCCGGGACAGGATCAATGAGCAGTTCTTC. Its translation is CASRDRINEQFF.

The V and J genes are TRBV7-8 and TRBJ1-5, with 10 bases that match TRBD1. V shed 6 bases, J shed 7 bases, and the junction held 9 bases outside the gene matches. This CDR3 comprises 15 residues. Germline assignment: CDR1 SGHVS and CDR2 FQNEAQ. In DNA, the CDR3 is TGTGCCAGCAGTCCCGGGACAGGGGTAGGACAGCCCCAGCATTTT. Its protein is CASSPGTGVGQPQHF. Filled out from reference TRBV7-8 and TRBJ1-5, the complete variable domain reads GAGVSQSPRYKVAKRGQDVALRCDPISGHVSLFWYQQALGQGPEFLTYFQNEAQLDKSGLPSDRFFAERPEGSVSTLKIQRTQQEDSAVYLCASSPGTGVGQPQHFGDGTRLSIL.

The chain is built from TRBV30 and TRBJ1-2, with TRBD1 identical over 10 bases. Losses at the gene ends were 4 bases for V and 3 bases for J; bases not matched to a gene: 5. CDR3 length equals 14 residues. From germline, CDR1 is GTSNPN and CDR2 SVGIG (reference sequence). CDR3 sequence reads: CAWTRTGGHYGYTF. CDR3 DNA: TGTGCCTGGACCCGGACAGGGGGACACTATGGCTACACCTTC.

The chain uses TRBV29-1 and TRBJ2-7, with D possibly matching TRBD1 (6 bases). V lost 4 bases and J lost 4, with 11 bases in between. The germline V gene has CDR1 SQVTM and CDR2 ANQGSEA. The CDR3 loop spans 12 amino acids. In DNA form, the CDR3 reads TGCAGCGTTGCTTACAGGGAATACGAGCAGTACTTC. Translated, it gives CSVAYREYEQYF.

The genes are TRBV14 and TRBJ2-7, with D uncertain. The V gene lost 3 bases and the J gene lost 4 bases, with 10 bases spanning the gap. Germline CDR1 and CDR2: SGHDN and FVKESK. The CDR3 sequence is 13 residues long. The CDR3 DNA follows: TGTGCCAGCAGCCACTTGGCACCATACGAGCAGTACTTC. Its translation: CASSHLAPYEQYF.

As concerns this clone: Germline and junction disagree at one end, which may indicate a read error. The chain carries TRBV29-1 and TRBJ1-1, with 8 bases aligning to TRBD1. Germline V gene data show CDR1 as SQVTM and CDR2 as ANQGSEA. The CDR3 runs to 11 residues. The CDR3 spells CSGQGNAEAFF. The CDR3 region has the DNA TGCAGCGGACAGGGGAACGCTGAAGCTTTCTTT.

The genes are TRBV7-3 and TRBJ1-1, with no clear D. Germline V gene sequence: CDR1 SGHTA, CDR2 FQGTGA. V was clipped by 5 bases and J by 0 bases, with 7 bases between them. This CDR3 contains 13 residues. The CDR3 reads CASSREMNTEAFF. CDR3 bases: TGTGCCAGCAGCAGGGAGATGAACACTGAAGCTTTCTTT.

The CDR3 nucleotides read TGTGCCAGCAGTTCTACTAGCGGGGGCTCCTACAATGAGCAGTTCTTC. Translating gives CASSSTSGGSYNEQFF. The chain combines TRBV2 with TRBJ2-1; TRBD2 matches at 11 bases. V lost 5 bases and J lost 0; bases outside the gene matches: 3. The CDR3 totals 16 residues. CDR1 and CDR2 (germline): SNHLY, FYNNEI.

CDR3 in amino acids: CASSLEQPRRTEAFF. Here the CDR3 DNA reads TGCGCCAGCAGCTTGGAACAACCCCGGAGGACTGAAGCTTTCTTT. The gene calls are TRBV5-1 and TRBJ1-1; D not resolved. Germline V CDR1 and CDR2: SGHRS, YFSETQ. The CDR3 spans 15 residues. With 0 bases removed from V and 5 bases from J, the gap between germline ends came to 14 bases.